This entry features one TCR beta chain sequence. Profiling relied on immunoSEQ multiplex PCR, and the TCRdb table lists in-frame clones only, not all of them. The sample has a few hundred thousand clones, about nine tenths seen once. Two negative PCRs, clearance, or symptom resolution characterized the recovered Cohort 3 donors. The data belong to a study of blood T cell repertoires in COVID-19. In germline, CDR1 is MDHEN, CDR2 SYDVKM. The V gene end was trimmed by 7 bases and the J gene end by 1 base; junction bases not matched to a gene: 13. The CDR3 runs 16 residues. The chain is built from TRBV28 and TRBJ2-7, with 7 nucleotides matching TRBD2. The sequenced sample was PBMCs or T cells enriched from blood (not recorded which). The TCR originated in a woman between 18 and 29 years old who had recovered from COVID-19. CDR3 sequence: CASTFGFGRRSYEQYF. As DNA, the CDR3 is TGTGCCAGCACCTTTGGTTTCGGGAGGAGGTCCTACGAGCAGTACTTC.